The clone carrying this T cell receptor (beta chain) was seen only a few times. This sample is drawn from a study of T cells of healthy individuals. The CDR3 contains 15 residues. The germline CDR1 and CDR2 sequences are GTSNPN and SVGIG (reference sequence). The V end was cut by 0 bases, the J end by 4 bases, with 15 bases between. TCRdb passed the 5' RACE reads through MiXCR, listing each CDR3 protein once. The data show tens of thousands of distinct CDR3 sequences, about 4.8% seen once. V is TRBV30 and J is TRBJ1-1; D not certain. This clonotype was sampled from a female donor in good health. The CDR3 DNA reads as TGTGCCTGGAGTGTATCTGGCATCGGGAGCACTGAAGCTTTCTTT. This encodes CAWSVSGIGSTEAFF.